What follows are 17 T cell receptor beta chains derived from one specimen sequenced in a study of blood T cell repertoires in COVID-19. The assay was immunoSEQ multiplex PCR, and TCRdb's table has in-frame clones only and misses some. The repertoire holds over 200,000 clones, with about 85% as singletons. Sequenced material: peripheral blood. The source of these receptors is a woman of 80 years or more with active or convalescent COVID-19.

This chain connects TRBV6-6 to TRBJ1-2; tentative D call: TRBD1 (6 bases). Germline CDR1 and CDR2: MNHNY and SVGAGI (reference sequence). V was clipped by 2 bases and J by 2 bases, with 12 bases between them. CDR3 length: 15 residues. CDR3 DNA sequence: TGTGCCAGCAGTTACGGGGACAAAGGGAACTATGGCTACACCTTC. This sequence encodes CASSYGDKGNYGYTF.

Here the CDR3 DNA reads TGTGCCAGCAGCCAAATGGGAGCAGGTCCCTATGGCTACACCTTC. Translating gives CASSQMGAGPYGYTF. V gene TRBV3-1 (or the pseudogene TRBV3-2) combines with J gene TRBJ1-2; D is undetermined. Trimming removed 2 bases at V and 4 bases at J, with 14 bases between. CDR3 size: 15 residues. CDR1 and CDR2 (germline): LGHDT, YNNKEL (reference sequence).

This chain links TRBV27 with TRBJ1-6, with D possibly TRBD1 on 6 matching bases. V lost 6 bases and J 0 bases, leaving 12 bases between the germline ends. The CDR3 is 16 amino acids. Germline lookup yields CDR1 MNHEY and CDR2 SMNVEV (reference sequence). The CDR3 nucleotides read TGTGCCAGCAGACTGACAGGCCTCTCCTATAATTCACCCCTCCACTTT. Translated, it gives CASRLTGLSYNSPLHF.

This chain uses TRBV7-3 with TRBJ2-1, with 7 nucleotides matching TRBD2. V shed 5 bases and J 2 bases; nucleotides not matched to a gene: 6. There are 15 residues in the CDR3. CDR1 and CDR2 from the germline V gene are SGHTA and FQGTGA. CDR3 bases: TGTGCCAGCAGCCCAGCAAGCGGGGCCTACAATGAGCAGTTCTTC. Translated, it gives CASSPASGAYNEQFF.

About this clone: The same CDR3 arises from other DNA sequences in this sample as well. V usage is TRBV5-1 and J usage is TRBJ2-7; tentatively, D is TRBD2 (5 bases). The CDR3 is made up of 14 amino acids. Per the germline V gene, CDR1 is SGHRS and CDR2 is YFSETQ. The ends were cut back, 0 bases at V and 2 bases at J, with 9 bases in the middle. CDR3 bases: TGCGCCAGCAGCTTGGGACGCGGGCCCTACGAGCAGTACTTC. Amino acid sequence: CASSLGRGPYEQYF.

This clone was recorded a few times. The chain uses TRBV28 and TRBJ1-5, with 9 bases that match TRBD1. V dropped 6 bases and J dropped 4; count of bases not matched to a gene: 10. The CDR3 is made up of 16 amino acids. Germline assignment: CDR1 MDHEN and CDR2 SYDVKM. CDR3 protein: CASRNQQGAGNQPQHF. In DNA, the CDR3 is TGTGCCAGCAGGAATCAACAGGGGGCAGGAAATCAGCCCCAGCATTTT.

This sequence joins TRBV9 and TRBJ1-4, with D possibly being TRBD1 (6 bases). Trimming stripped 5 bases from V and 6 bases from J, with 11 bases between. CDR3 length: 13 amino acids. CDR1 SGDLS and CDR2 YYNGEE come from the germline V gene. The CDR3 DNA reads TGTGCCAGCAGTTCAGGGGACGATGAAAAACTGTTTTTT. It specifies CASSSGDDEKLFF.

This chain links TRBV7-2 with TRBJ2-7; 13 bases line up with TRBD2. Germline V gene data show CDR1 as SGHTA and CDR2 as FQGNSA. V lost 5 bases, J lost 3 bases, and 7 bases stayed unmatched. The CDR3 has 16 amino acids. The CDR3 reads CASSHGTSGALYEQYF. In DNA form, the CDR3 reads TGTGCCAGCAGCCATGGGACTAGCGGGGCCCTCTACGAGCAGTACTTC.

The chain carries TRBV7-9 and TRBJ2-5, with TRBD2 as a possible D gene (5 bases). V was clipped by 5 bases and J by 0 bases, with 16 bases between them. The CDR3 runs to 16 residues. Germline lookup yields CDR1 SEHNR and CDR2 FQNEAQ (reference sequence). The chain's CDR3 is CASSHPERQYQETQYF. The CDR3 bases are TGTGCCAGCAGCCATCCAGAGCGGCAATACCAAGAGACCCAGTACTTC.

This CDR3 reads CASSLGQGGTEAFF. The CDR3 nucleotides read TGCGCCAGCAGCTTGGGACAGGGAGGAACTGAAGCTTTCTTT. The chain couples TRBV5-1 to TRBJ1-1, with 7 bases identical to TRBD1. The CDR3 runs 14 residues. V lost 0 bases, J lost 5 bases, and 4 bases stayed unmatched. The germline V gene has CDR1 SGHRS and CDR2 YFSETQ. Using reference TRBV5-1 and TRBJ1-1 for the parts outside the CDR3, the full variable domain is KAGVTQTPRYLIKTRGQQVTLSCSPISGHRSVSWYQQTPGQGLQFLFEYFSETQRNKGNFPGRFSGRQFSNSRSEMNVSTLELGDSALYLCASSLGQGGTEAFFGQGTRLTVV.

The CDR3 coding sequence is TGTGCCAGCAGTTTGAGCTGGGCAGGGGGGGAGCAGTACTTC. Its translation is CASSLSWAGGEQYF. This chain connects TRBV28 to TRBJ2-7, with D tentatively TRBD1 (7 bases). Germline V gene sequence: CDR1 MDHEN, CDR2 SYDVKM. Trimming cost V 3 bases and J 7 bases, with 16 bases left between them. The CDR3 runs to 14 residues.

The J gene is TRBJ1-5, the V gene TRBV5-1; TRBD1 aligns across 9 bases. The V gene end was trimmed by 9 bases and the J gene end by 6 bases; junction bases not matched to a gene: 7. The CDR3 is 13 amino acids. CDR1 and CDR2 from the germline V gene are SGHRS and YFSETQ. Written as DNA, the CDR3 is TGCGCCACCGAACAGGGGGCCGGTCAGCCCCAGCATTTT. It translates to CATEQGAGQPQHF.

This chain links TRBV6-5 with TRBJ1-2; D gene uncertain. Trimming left V 5 bases short and J 3 bases short, with 10 bases between. CDR3 length equals 13 residues. From germline, CDR1 is MNHEY and CDR2 SVGAGI. The DNA of the CDR3 is TGTGCCAGCAGTACATCCGGGGACTATGGCTACACCTTC. This encodes CASSTSGDYGYTF.

This chain links TRBV5-5 with TRBJ1-2; D uncertain. CDR1 and CDR2 (germline): SGHKS, YYEKEE (reference sequence). Trimming took off 5 bases at V and 4 bases at J, with 15 bases between the two ends. The CDR3 spans 14 residues. CDR3 loop: CASSYEPKLYGYTF. The CDR3 coding sequence is TGTGCCAGCAGTTATGAACCAAAGCTCTATGGCTACACCTTC.

CDR3 coding DNA: TGCGCCAGCAGCCGAACGCTGGCGGGGGGGCCAGACATCTCCTACAATGAGCAGTTCTTC. Translating it yields CASSRTLAGGPDISYNEQFF. The chain recombines TRBV4-3 with TRBJ2-1, with 9 bases lining up with TRBD2. The germline V gene has CDR1 LGHNA and CDR2 YSLEER. CDR3 length: 20 amino acids. V lost 4 bases to trimming and J lost 0 bases; unmatched junction nucleotides: 16.

As DNA, the CDR3 is TGTGCCAGCAGCCTTCCGGGACTAGCGGGACGTGCTGCAGATACGCAGTATTTT. It yields the protein CASSLPGLAGRAADTQYF. The chain combines TRBV9 with TRBJ2-3; 13 bases map to TRBD2. Germline trimming cut 4 bases from V and 4 bases from J; bases unmatched to any gene: 12. This CDR3 spans 18 amino acids. The germline V gene encodes CDR1 SGDLS and CDR2 YYNGEE. Based on the CDR3 plus reference TRBV9 and TRBJ2-3, the full variable domain is DSGVTQTPKHLITATGQRVTLRCSPRSGDLSVYWYQQSLDQGLQFLIQYYNGEERAKGNILERFSAQQFPDLHSELNLSSLELGDSALYFCASSLPGLAGRAADTQYFGPGTRLTVL.

The chain is built from TRBV19 and TRBJ1-1, with 9 bases matching TRBD1. Germline lookup yields CDR1 LNHDA and CDR2 SQIVND (reference sequence). The CDR3 length is 15 residues. Unmatched junction bases numbered 5, after V lost 5 bases and J lost 1 base. CDR3: CASSFQTGGNTEAFF. The CDR3 DNA sequence: TGTGCCAGTAGTTTCCAGACAGGGGGGAACACTGAAGCTTTCTTT.